This entry describes one TCR beta chain. This sample stems from a study of blood T cell repertoires in COVID-19. Study information: Acute and convalescent COVID-19 samples came from the United States, Italy and Spain. Sample material is recorded as cDNA or gDNA derived from T cells, B-cell-depleted T cells, or PBMCs.

How the authors handled the data: Reference gene primer amplification in the assay estimated nucleated cell counts. The protocol was immunoSEQ multiplex PCR, while the TCRdb copy is restricted to in-frame clones and leaves out a portion. D and trimming were read from the DNA, whereas the V and J calls and clone size are those reported in that table. Among roughly 77,000 clones listed, less than 80% were seen once. Germline V CDR1 and CDR2: SEHNR, FQNEAQ (reference sequence). The CDR3 is 14 residues long. The V end lost 3 bases, the J end lost 5 bases, and 8 bases lay between the germline ends. Sequencing was performed on peripheral blood. The receptor's source is a man aged 55 to 70 with active or convalescent COVID-19. The chain combines TRBV7-9 with TRBJ1-6; D is uncertain. CDR3 amino acids: CASSFDQDNSPLHF. The DNA for the CDR3 is TGTGCCAGCAGCTTTGACCAGGATAATTCACCCCTCCACTTT.